These T cell receptor beta chains were read from a single sample in a study of post-analysis software for immune sequencing data. TCRdb reprocessed the PCR reads via MiXCR and lists one record per CDR3 protein. The table shows roughly 700,000 distinct CDR3 sequences, with roughly 27% occurring only once. The source material was blood. The source is a girl between 5 and 17 years old with multiple sclerosis. The CDR3 runs from the conserved cysteine through the conserved F or W. The D gene is left open where the match is weak. Clone size appears in some rows only: once, few, many, or a class for an expanded clone.

j_gene | abundance | d_gene | v_gene | CDR3nt | CDR3aa
TRBJ1-1 | - | - | TRBV10-3 | TGTGCCATCAGTGAGCGCACAGTGAACACTGAAGCTTTCTTT | CAISERTVNTEAFF
TRBJ2-7 | few | - | TRBV6-6 | TGTGCCAGCAGTTACGGGCCAGTGGAACCCTACGAGCAGTACTTC | CASSYGPVEPYEQYF
TRBJ1-1 | few | - | TRBV20-1 | TGCAGTGCTAGGATCGGACTGAACACTGAAGCTTTCTTT | CSARIGLNTEAFF
TRBJ1-5 | few | TRBD1 | TRBV27 | TGTGCCAGCAGCCAATGGGGGACAGGCCAAAACCAGCCCCAGCATTTT | CASSQWGTGQNQPQHF
TRBJ1-2 | few | TRBD1 | TRBV6-2/TRBV6-3 | TGTGCCAGCAGTTACTCGCGGGACAGGGGAGACTATGGCTACACCTTC | CASSYSRDRGDYGYTF
TRBJ2-7 | few | - | TRBV28 | TGTGCCAGTACTCCCGGGGTAATTCTCTCCTACGAGCAGTACTTC | CASTPGVILSYEQYF
TRBJ2-7 | few | TRBD2 | TRBV11-2 | TGTGCCAGCACCAAAGGGGGGCTAGCGGGAGGGCCCTACGAGCAGTACTTC | CASTKGGLAGGPYEQYF
TRBJ2-6 | - | - | TRBV7-8 | TGTGCCAGCAGCCTAGGACAGAACTCTGGGGCCAACGTCCTGACTTTC | CASSLGQNSGANVLTF
TRBJ2-3 | many | - | TRBV28 | TGTGCCAGCCCCGGGCCGACCACAGATACGCAGTATTTT | CASPGPTTDTQYF
TRBJ1-1 | few | - | TRBV20-1 | TGCAGTGCTAGGGGGGCTAACACTGAAGCTTTCTTT | CSARGANTEAFF
TRBJ1-6 | few | TRBD1 | TRBV7-2 | TGTGCCAGCAGCTTAGAGGGGGCCTCCTATAATTCACCCCTCCACTTT | CASSLEGASYNSPLHF
TRBJ1-5 | many | - | TRBV7-2 | TGTGCCAGCAGCTTAGCAATAAATCAGCCCCAGCATTTT | CASSLAINQPQHF
TRBJ2-6 | - | - | TRBV6-1 | TGTGCCAGCAGCAGGACAGAGGAGGTGCCCCCCTCTGGGGCCAACGTCCTGACTTTC | CASSRTEEVPPSGANVLTF
TRBJ1-2 | - | - | TRBV27 | TGTGCCAGCACCCAGACCCCGGGGCGCGGTGGCTACACCTTC | CASTQTPGRGGYTF
TRBJ2-1 | - | - | TRBV28 | TGTGCCAGCAGTCTCCTTCTAGAGGCCATACTTTACAATGAGCAGTTCTTC | CASSLLLEAILYNEQFF
TRBJ1-5 | - | - | TRBV7-2 | TGTGCCAGCAGCCGGGAGGCGACGGGTCAGCCCCAGCATTTT | CASSREATGQPQHF
TRBJ1-2 | - | - | TRBV27 | TGTGCCAGCAGTCGGGGCTATGGACTGGATGGCTACACCTTC | CASSRGYGLDGYTF
TRBJ2-7 | - | - | TRBV20-1 | TGCAGTGCTAGCCCCCGACTAGACCACGAGCAGTACTTC | CSASPRLDHEQYF
TRBJ2-3 | few | - | TRBV5-4 | TGTGCCACCTCAACAGGGAGAGCGACAGATACGCAGTATTTT | CATSTGRATDTQYF
TRBJ2-7 | - | - | TRBV15 | TGTGCCACCAGCAGCTCCGGGGGCTCTTACAATGAGCAGTACTTC | CATSSSGGSYNEQYF
TRBJ2-5 | - | TRBD1 | TRBV2 | TGTGCCAGCAGTGGCGGCAGGGGGCCTGAGACCCAGTACTTC | CASSGGRGPETQYF
TRBJ2-1 | - | TRBD1 | TRBV6-2/TRBV6-3 | TGTGCCAGCACCTCCACGACAGGGGGCGCACGGAATGAGCAGTTCTTC | CASTSTTGGARNEQFF
TRBJ1-2 | few | - | TRBV3-1 | TGTGCCAGCAGCCAAGATAGAGGGGGGCGTGGCTACACCTTC | CASSQDRGGRGYTF
TRBJ2-1 | few | - | TRBV6-1 | TGTGCCAGCAGTCATAGCGGCTCCTACAATGAGCAGTTCTTC | CASSHSGSYNEQFF
TRBJ2-5 | - | - | TRBV7-2 | TGTGCCAGCAGCTTATACAGCAAAGAGACCCAGTACTTC | CASSLYSKETQYF
TRBJ2-3 | - | - | TRBV28 | TGTGCCAGCAGTTTCTTACCGGGAGGGGGCAACACAGATACGCAGTATTTT | CASSFLPGGGNTDTQYF
TRBJ2-7 | few | - | TRBV6-2/TRBV6-3 | TGTGCCAGCAGTTACTCGTTCCTGGGACATTACGAGCAGTACTTC | CASSYSFLGHYEQYF
TRBJ2-1 | - | TRBD2 | TRBV25-1 | TGTGCCAGCAGTACGGCGGGGGGAACCTACAATGAGCAGTTCTTC | CASSTAGGTYNEQFF
TRBJ2-4 | - | TRBD2 | TRBV6-2/TRBV6-3 | TGTGCCAGCAGCGAACGGGGGGAGGGGCACATTCAGTACTTC | CASSERGEGHIQYF
TRBJ2-3 | - | - | TRBV2 | TGTGCCAGCAGTGAAGAATGGCGGAGGGATACGCAGTATTTT | CASSEEWRRDTQYF
TRBJ2-5 | few | - | TRBV10-2 | TGCGCCAGCAGTGGGGGGTGGACAGCTCTGGGCAAGAAGTACTTC | CASSGGWTALGKKYF
TRBJ1-4 | - | - | TRBV20-1 | TGCAGTGCTAGAGGGGGAAGCACTAATGAAACACTGTTTTTT | CSARGGSTNETLFF
TRBJ1-1 | - | - | TRBV7-8 | TGTGCCAGCAGCCTCAGCCGGGGGGAAGGGGAAGCTTTCTTT | CASSLSRGEGEAFF
TRBJ1-1 | few | - | TRBV29-1 | TGCAGCGTTGAACGCCAGTTTAACACTGAAGCTTTCTTT | CSVERQFNTEAFF
TRBJ2-1 | - | TRBD2 | TRBV14 | TGTGCCAGCAGCCAACTAGCGGGATTCAATGAGCAGTTCTTC | CASSQLAGFNEQFF
TRBJ2-1 | few | - | TRBV20-1 | TGCACCGTTAGTTCGTCCTACAATGAGCAGTTCTTC | CTVSSSYNEQFF
TRBJ2-1 | - | TRBD2 | TRBV29-1 | TGCAGCGTTGAAGATCTTCAAGGACTAGCGAGACCCGACGGTGAGCAGTTCTTC | CSVEDLQGLARPDGEQFF
TRBJ2-1 | few | - | TRBV7-2 | TGTGCCAGCAGCTTATCTCAGGGGTCCCACTACAATGAGCAGTTCTTC | CASSLSQGSHYNEQFF
TRBJ1-4 | - | TRBD1 | TRBV10-3 | TGTGCCATCAGGGGGGGACAGTCCCATGAAAAACTGTTTTTT | CAIRGGQSHEKLFF
TRBJ2-5 | - | - | TRBV12-3/TRBV12-4 | TGTGCCAGCAGAGGGGGGCCGGAGACCCAGTACTTC | CASRGGPETQYF
TRBJ1-5 | - | - | TRBV28 | TGTGCCAGCAGTCCAGTGGTGGAAGGCAATCAGCCCCAGCATTTT | CASSPVVEGNQPQHF
TRBJ2-1 | - | - | TRBV12-3/TRBV12-4 | TGTGCCAGCAGCTTAGGGAGAAGAACCAACAATGAGCAGTTCTTC | CASSLGRRTNNEQFF
TRBJ2-1 | - | - | TRBV24-1 | TGTGCCACCAGTGAAGGAAACAATGAGCAGTTCTTC | CATSEGNNEQFF
TRBJ1-6 | few | - | TRBV3-1 | TGTGCCAGCAGCCAAGGGCATTCACCCCTCCACTTT | CASSQGHSPLHF